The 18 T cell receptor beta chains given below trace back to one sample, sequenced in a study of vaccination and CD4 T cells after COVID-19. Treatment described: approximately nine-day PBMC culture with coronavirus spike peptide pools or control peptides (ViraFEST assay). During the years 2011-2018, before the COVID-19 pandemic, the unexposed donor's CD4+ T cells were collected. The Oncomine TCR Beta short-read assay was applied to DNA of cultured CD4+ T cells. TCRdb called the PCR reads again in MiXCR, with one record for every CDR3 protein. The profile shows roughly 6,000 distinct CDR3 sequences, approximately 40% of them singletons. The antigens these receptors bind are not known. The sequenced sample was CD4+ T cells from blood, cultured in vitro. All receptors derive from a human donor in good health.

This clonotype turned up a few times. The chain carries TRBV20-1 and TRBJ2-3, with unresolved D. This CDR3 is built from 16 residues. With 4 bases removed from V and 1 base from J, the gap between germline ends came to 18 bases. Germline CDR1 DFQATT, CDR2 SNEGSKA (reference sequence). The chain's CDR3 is CSAIPRLEVGTDTQYF. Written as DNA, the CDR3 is TGCAGTGCTATACCCCGGCTAGAGGTGGGCACAGATACGCAGTATTTT.

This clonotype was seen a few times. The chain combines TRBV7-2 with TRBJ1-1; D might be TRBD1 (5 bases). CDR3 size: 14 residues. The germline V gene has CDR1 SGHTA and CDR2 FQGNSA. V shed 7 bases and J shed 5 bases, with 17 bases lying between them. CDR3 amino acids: CASTWGRDITEAFF. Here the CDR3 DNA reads TGTGCCAGCACCTGGGGCAGGGATATTACTGAAGCTTTCTTT.

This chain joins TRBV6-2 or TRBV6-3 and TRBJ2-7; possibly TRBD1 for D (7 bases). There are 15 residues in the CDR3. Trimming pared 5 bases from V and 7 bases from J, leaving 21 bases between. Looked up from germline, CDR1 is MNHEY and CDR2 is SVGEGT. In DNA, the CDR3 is TGTGCCAGCAGTAACCCCAGGGGGGAGTTGGAGGAGCAGTACTTC. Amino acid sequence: CASSNPRGELEEQYF.

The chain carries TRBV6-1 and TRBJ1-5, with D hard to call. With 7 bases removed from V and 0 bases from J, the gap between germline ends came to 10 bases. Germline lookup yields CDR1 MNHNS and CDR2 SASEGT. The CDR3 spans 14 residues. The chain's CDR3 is CASTPADSNQPQHF. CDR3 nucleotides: TGTGCCAGCACGCCTGCCGATAGCAATCAGCCCCAGCATTTT.

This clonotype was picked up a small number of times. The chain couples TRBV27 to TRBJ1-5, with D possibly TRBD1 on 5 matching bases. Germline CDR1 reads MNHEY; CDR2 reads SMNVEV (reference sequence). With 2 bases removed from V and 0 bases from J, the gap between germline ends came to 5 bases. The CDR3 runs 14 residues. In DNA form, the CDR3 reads TGTGCCAGCAGTTTACAGGGTAGCAATCAGCCCCAGCATTTT. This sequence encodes CASSLQGSNQPQHF.

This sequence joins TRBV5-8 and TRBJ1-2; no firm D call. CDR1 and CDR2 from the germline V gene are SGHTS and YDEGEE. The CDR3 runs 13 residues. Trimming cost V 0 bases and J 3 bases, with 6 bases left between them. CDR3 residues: CASSLGQHYGYTF. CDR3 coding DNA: TGTGCCAGCAGCTTGGGACAACACTATGGCTACACCTTC.

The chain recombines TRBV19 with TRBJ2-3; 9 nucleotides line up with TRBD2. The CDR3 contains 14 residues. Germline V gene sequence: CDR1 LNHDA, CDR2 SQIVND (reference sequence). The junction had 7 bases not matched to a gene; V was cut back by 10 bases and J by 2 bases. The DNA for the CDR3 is TGTGCCACCGCGAGCGGGGGGCCCACAGATACGCAGTATTTT. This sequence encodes CATASGGPTDTQYF. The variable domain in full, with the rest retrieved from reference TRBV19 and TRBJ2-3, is DGGITQSPKYLFRKEGQNVTLSCEQNLNHDAMYWYRQDPGQGLRLIYYSQIVNDFQKGDIAEGYSVSREKKESFPLTVTSAQKNPTAFYLCATASGGPTDTQYFGPGTRLTVL.

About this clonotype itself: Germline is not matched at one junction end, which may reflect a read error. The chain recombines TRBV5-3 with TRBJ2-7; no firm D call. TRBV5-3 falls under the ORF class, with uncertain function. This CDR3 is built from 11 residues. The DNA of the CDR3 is TGTGCCAGCAGCTGGCTCTACGAGCAGTACTTC. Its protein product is CASSWLYEQYF.

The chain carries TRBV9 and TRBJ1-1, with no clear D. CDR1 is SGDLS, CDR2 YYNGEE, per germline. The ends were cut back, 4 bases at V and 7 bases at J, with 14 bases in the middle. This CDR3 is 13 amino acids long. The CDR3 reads CASSPVGPNEAFF. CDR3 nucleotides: TGTGCCAGCAGCCCAGTCGGGCCTAATGAAGCTTTCTTT.

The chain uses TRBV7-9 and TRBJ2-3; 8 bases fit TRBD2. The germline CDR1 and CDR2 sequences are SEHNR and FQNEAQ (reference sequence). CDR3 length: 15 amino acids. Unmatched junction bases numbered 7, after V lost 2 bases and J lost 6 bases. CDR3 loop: CASSLLRGGGDTQYF. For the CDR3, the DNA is TGTGCCAGCAGCTTATTACGGGGGGGTGGGGATACGCAGTATTTT.

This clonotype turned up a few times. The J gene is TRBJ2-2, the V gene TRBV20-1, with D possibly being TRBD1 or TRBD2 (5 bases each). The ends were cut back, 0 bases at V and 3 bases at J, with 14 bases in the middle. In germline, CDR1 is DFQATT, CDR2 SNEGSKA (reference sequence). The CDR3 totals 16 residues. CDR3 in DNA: TGCAGTGCTAGAGATTCATCTAGAGGGGACACCGGGGAGCTGTTTTTT. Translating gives CSARDSSRGDTGELFF.

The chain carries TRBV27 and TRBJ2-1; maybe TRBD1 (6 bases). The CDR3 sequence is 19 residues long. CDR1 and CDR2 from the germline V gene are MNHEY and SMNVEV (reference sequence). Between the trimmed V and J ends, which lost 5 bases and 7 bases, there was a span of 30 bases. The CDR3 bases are TGTGCCAGCAGTCGTATGTCAAATTTGGGGGCCTGGCGGGCGAATGAGCAGTTCTTC. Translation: CASSRMSNLGAWRANEQFF.

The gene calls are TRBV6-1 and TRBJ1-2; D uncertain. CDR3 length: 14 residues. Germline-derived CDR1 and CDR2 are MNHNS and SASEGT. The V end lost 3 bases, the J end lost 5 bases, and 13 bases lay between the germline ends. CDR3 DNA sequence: TGTGCCAGCAGTGACCGAGGAACCGGGTATGGCTACACCTTC. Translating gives CASSDRGTGYGYTF.

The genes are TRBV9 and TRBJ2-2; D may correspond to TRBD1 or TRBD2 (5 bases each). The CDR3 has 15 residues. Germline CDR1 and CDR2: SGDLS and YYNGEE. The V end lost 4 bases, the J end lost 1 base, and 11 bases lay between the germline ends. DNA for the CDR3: TGTGCCAGCAGCCCTGGGACGGGGAACACCGGGGAGCTGTTTTTT. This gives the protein CASSPGTGNTGELFF.

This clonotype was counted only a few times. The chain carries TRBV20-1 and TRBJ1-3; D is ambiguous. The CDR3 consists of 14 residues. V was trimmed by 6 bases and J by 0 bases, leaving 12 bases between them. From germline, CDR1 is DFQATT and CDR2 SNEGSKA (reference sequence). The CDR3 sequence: CSALKGLSGNTIYF. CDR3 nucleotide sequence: TGCAGTGCATTAAAAGGGCTCTCTGGAAACACCATATATTTT.

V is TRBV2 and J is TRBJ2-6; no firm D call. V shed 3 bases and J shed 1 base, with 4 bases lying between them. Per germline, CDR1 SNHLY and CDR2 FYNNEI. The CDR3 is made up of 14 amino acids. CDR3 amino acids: CASSDSSGANVLTF. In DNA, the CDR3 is TGTGCCAGCAGTGACTCTTCTGGGGCCAACGTCCTGACTTTC. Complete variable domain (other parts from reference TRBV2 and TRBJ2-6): EPEVTQTPSHQVTQMGQEVILRCVPISNHLYFYWYRQILGQKVEFLVSFYNNEISEKSEIFDDQFSVERPDGSNFTLKIRSTKLEDSAMYFCASSDSSGANVLTFGAGSRLTVL.

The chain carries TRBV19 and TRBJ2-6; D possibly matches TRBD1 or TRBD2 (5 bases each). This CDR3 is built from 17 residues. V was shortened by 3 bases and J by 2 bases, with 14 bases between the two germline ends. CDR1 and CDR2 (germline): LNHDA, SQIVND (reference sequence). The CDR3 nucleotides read TGTGCCAGTAGTATGGGAGAGGGGCGCCCTGGGGCCAACGTCCTGACTTTC. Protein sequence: CASSMGEGRPGANVLTF.

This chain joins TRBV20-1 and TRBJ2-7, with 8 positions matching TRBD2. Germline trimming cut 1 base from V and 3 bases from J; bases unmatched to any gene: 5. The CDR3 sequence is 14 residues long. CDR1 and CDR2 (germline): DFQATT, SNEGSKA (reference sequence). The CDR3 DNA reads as TGCAGTGCTAGAGGGCTCGGGGGGGACTACGAGCAGTACTTC. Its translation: CSARGLGGDYEQYF.